This T cell receptor beta chain was profiled in a study of T cells in Graves' hyperthyroidism and ophthalmopathy. The CDR3 has 14 residues. The germline V gene encodes CDR1 MGHDK and CDR2 SYGVNS. Trimming removed 4 bases from V and 3 bases from J, with 12 bases in between. There were TCR beta CDR3 regions amplified from RNA transcripts. HTBI primers were used for first-round RT-PCR of the TCR CDR3. Via MiXCR, TCRdb re-called the multiplex PCR reads, giving one row per CDR3 protein. The data contain hundreds of thousands of distinct CDR3 sequences, 40% to 55% of them singletons. This clonotype has a handful of counts. Patients between 18 and 65 years old had hyperthyroidism, newly diagnosed and lasting under 2 months. Investigators excluded patients with uncontrolled infection, other autoimmune disease, pregnancy or lactation. In making diagnoses, clinical symptoms, serum thyroxine and TRAb, thyroid ultrasound and orbital computed tomography were all used.

J is TRBJ1-2 and V is TRBV25-1, with D tentatively TRBD1 (5 bases). This clonotype was obtained from a woman aged 18-35 years with Graves' hyperthyroidism. Input material: peripheral blood or thyroid tissue (not recorded which). CDR3 coding DNA: TGTGCCAGCAGTGCTATGACAGTGTACTATGGCTACACCTTC. Translated: CASSAMTVYYGYTF.